A single sample gave rise to the 12 T cell receptor beta chains below, sequenced in a study of blood T cells in healthy people across ages. Sample-barcoded 5' priming and a J-beta primer mix drove a second PCR of about 6 to 12 cycles. One entry per CDR3 protein results from TCRdb running MiXCR on the 5' RACE reads. Of about 970,000 distinct CDR3 sequences listed, about 51% were seen once; the top ten hold about 21%. Material: blood. These receptors were collected from a woman aged 60 to 75 in good health.

Of note for this clonotype: A read error is possible here, since a much larger clone lies one base away. The chain has TRBV5-1 and TRBJ2-5; the match to TRBD1 covers 9 bases. Near its end, the DNA agrees better with TRBJ2-7, so the J call may be wrong. The CDR3 sequence is 15 residues long. From germline, CDR1 is SGHRS and CDR2 YFSETQ. This CDR3 reads CAGSRTGVGSYEQYF. In DNA, the CDR3 is TGCGCCGGCAGCAGGACAGGGGTGGGCTCCTACGAGCAGTACTTC.

This clonotype has a count of ten or more. This rearrangement joins TRBV20-1 to TRBJ2-1; D perhaps matches TRBD1 (6 bases). The V gene lost 5 bases and the J gene lost 7 bases, with 15 bases spanning the gap. CDR1 and CDR2 from the germline V gene are DFQATT and SNEGSKA (reference sequence). The CDR3 runs 13 residues. In DNA form, the CDR3 reads TGCAGTGCTGGGCCCACAGGGCGGAATGAGCAGTTCTTC. It codes for CSAGPTGRNEQFF.

This clonotype appeared a few times. This rearrangement joins TRBV12-3 or TRBV12-4 to TRBJ2-4, with 10 bases matching TRBD2. The trim removed 5 bases at V and 8 bases at J, leaving 9 bases unmatched. This CDR3 region has 15 residues. The CDR3 nucleotides read TGTGCCAGCAGTCCCCAGGGAGGGACTAGCGACATTCAGTACTTC. Translation gives CASSPQGGTSDIQYF.

The rearrangement links TRBV9 to TRBJ1-6; TRBD1 matches at 7 bases. CDR1 and CDR2 from the germline V gene are SGDLS and YYNGEE. The V segment lost 0 bases and the J segment 10 bases; nucleotides outside the gene matches: 4. The CDR3 is 14 residues long. CDR3 residues: CASSVDQGESPLHF. The CDR3 DNA reads TGTGCCAGCAGCGTAGACCAGGGGGAATCACCCCTCCACTTT. Full variable domain (rest looked up from reference TRBV9 and TRBJ1-6): DSGVTQTPKHLITATGQRVTLRCSPRSGDLSVYWYQQSLDQGLQFLIQYYNGEERAKGNILERFSAQQFPDLHSELNLSSLELGDSALYFCASSVDQGESPLHFGNGTRLTVT.

As concerns this clonotype: Because the CDR3 is missing its conserved closing phenylalanine or tryptophan, this is likely a read error. The rearrangement joins TRBV6-5 to TRBJ2-3; D is unclear. Trimming cost V 2 bases and J 3 bases, with 3 bases left between them. This CDR3 contains 12 residues. The germline gives CDR1 MNHEY, CDR2 SVGAGI. This CDR3 is CASSYGTDTQYL. For the CDR3, the DNA is TGTGCCAGCAGTTACGGAACAGATACGCAGTATTTA.

This clonotype has only a few counts. The V gene is TRBV9, the J gene TRBJ2-5; D uncertain. With 4 bases removed from V and 1 base from J, the gap between germline ends came to 8 bases. CDR1 and CDR2 (germline): SGDLS, YYNGEE. This CDR3 region has 13 residues. The DNA for the CDR3 is TGTGCCAGCAGCAAGAGCACCCAAGAGACCCAGTACTTC. Amino acid sequence: CASSKSTQETQYF.

This clonotype was found a few times. The chain recombines TRBV5-1 with TRBJ2-7; D gene unclear. Germline assignment: CDR1 SGHRS and CDR2 YFSETQ. V was pared by 0 bases and J by 2 bases, with 12 bases between. CDR3 length: 15 amino acids. The CDR3 reads CASSLVVGPAYEQYF. In nucleotides, the CDR3 is TGCGCCAGCAGCTTGGTTGTCGGGCCGGCCTACGAGCAGTACTTC.

This clonotype showed up just a few times. The chain has TRBV4-3 and TRBJ2-3; D unresolved. Trimming left V 0 bases short and J 2 bases short, with 6 bases between. The CDR3 length is 14 residues. Germline CDR1 is LGHNA and CDR2 is YSLEER. CDR3 residues: CASSQDDNTDTQYF. The CDR3 DNA reads as TGCGCCAGCAGCCAAGATGACAACACAGATACGCAGTATTTT.

The chain combines TRBV5-1 with TRBJ2-1; the match to TRBD2 covers 9 bases. CDR1 is SGHRS, CDR2 YFSETQ, per germline. This CDR3 has 15 residues. The trim removed 4 bases at V and 7 bases at J, leaving 9 bases unmatched. The CDR3 loop is CASSNLAGQGNEQFF. CDR3 DNA sequence: TGCGCCAGCAGCAACCTAGCGGGGCAAGGGAATGAGCAGTTCTTC.

The chain uses TRBV2 and TRBJ1-2; tentative D call: TRBD1 (5 bases). Trimming took off 8 bases at V and 3 bases at J, with 19 bases between the two ends. The CDR3 has 15 residues. The V gene's germline CDR1 is SNHLY and CDR2 FYNNEI. In DNA form, the CDR3 reads TGTGCCAGCCAAGCCCTGAGGGGAGGGGACTATGGCTACACCTTC. Its translation is CASQALRGGDYGYTF.

The rearrangement joins TRBV3-1 to TRBJ2-7; 9 bases line up with TRBD1. The CDR3 has 14 amino acids. The ends lost 4 bases at V and 12 bases at J; junction bases unmatched: 13. Germline CDR1 and CDR2: LGHDT and YNNKEL (reference sequence). CDR3 region: CASSRFGTGYPAYF. CDR3 coding DNA: TGTGCCAGCAGCCGATTCGGGACAGGGTACCCAGCGTACTTC.

V usage is TRBV6-6 and J usage is TRBJ2-7; 10 positions match TRBD1. The DNA matches TRBJ2-5 better at its end, which makes the J call doubtful. The V gene's germline CDR1 is MNHNY and CDR2 SVGAGI (reference sequence). The CDR3 runs 14 residues. CDR3 coding DNA: TGTGCCAGTAACGGGGACAGGGGTTGGGAGACCCAGTACTTC. This encodes CASNGDRGWETQYF.